The entry below describes one T cell receptor beta chain. The antigen is unknown. The sample originates from a study of blood T cells in healthy people across ages. CDR1 LGHNA and CDR2 YNFKEQ come from the germline V gene. The CDR3 is 16 amino acids. With 0 bases removed from V and 3 bases from J, the gap between germline ends came to 14 bases. Study-wide findings and caveats: Unsorted PBMCs ruled out conclusive naive versus antigen-experienced comparison. The study found more naive CD4+ cells and higher diversity in long-lived than aged donors. Per-million-T-cell TCR beta diversity fell roughly linearly with age.

Alongside a J-beta primer mix, a sample-barcoded 5' primer served in a second PCR lasting 7 to 11 cycles. MiXCR, run by TCRdb on the 5' RACE reads, gives a single entry per CDR3 protein. The sample yields about 1.4 million distinct CDR3 sequences, 59% seen once. Approximately 9 milliliters of peripheral blood were drawn from each donor into EDTA-treated tubes. V is TRBV4-2 and J is TRBJ1-1, with D possibly TRBD1 on 5 matching bases. The sequencing sample was made of blood. The TCR was taken from a man between 18 and 29 years old in good health. CDR3 residues: CASSQERARGDTEAFF. CDR3 nucleotides: TGTGCCAGCAGCCAAGAACGGGCACGAGGGGACACTGAAGCTTTCTTT.